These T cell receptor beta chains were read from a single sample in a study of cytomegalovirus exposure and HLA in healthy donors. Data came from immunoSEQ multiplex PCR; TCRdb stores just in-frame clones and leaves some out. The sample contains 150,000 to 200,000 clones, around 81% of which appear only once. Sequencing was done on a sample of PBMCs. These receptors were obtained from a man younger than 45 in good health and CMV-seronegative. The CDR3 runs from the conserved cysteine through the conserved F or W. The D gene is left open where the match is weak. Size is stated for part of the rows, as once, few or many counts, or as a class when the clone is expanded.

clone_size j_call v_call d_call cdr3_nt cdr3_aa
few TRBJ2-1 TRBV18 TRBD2 TGTGCCAGCTCACCCCTGGGACTAGCGGGGGAATACAATGAGCAGTTCTTC CASSPLGLAGEYNEQFF
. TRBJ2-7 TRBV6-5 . TGTGCCAGCAGGGATAGCGGAGGAACCTACGAGCAGTACTTC CASRDSGGTYEQYF
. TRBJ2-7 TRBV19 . TGTGCCAGTAGTATAGATCGGAGACTAGGATTCTACGAGCAGTACTTC CASSIDRRLGFYEQYF
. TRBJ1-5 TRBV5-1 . TGCGCCAGCAGCTTGGAGGGGGGGCTTCAGCCCCAGCATTTT CASSLEGGLQPQHF
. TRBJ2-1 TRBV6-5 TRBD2 TGTGCCAGCAGTTACTTGTCCTCTCGGGGAGGGAAACAGTTCTTC CASSYLSSRGGKQFF
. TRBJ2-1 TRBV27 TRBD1 TGTGCCAGCAGTTTCACAGGGGGCGAACACAATGAGCAGTTCTTC CASSFTGGEHNEQFF
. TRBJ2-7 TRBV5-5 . TGTGCCAGCAGCTTGATTTCCAGCGATTACTACGAGCAGTACTTC CASSLISSDYYEQYF
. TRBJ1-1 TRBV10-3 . TGTGCCATCAGCCCCCAGGTCGGGGGGACTGAAGCTTTCTTT CAISPQVGGTEAFF
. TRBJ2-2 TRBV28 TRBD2 TGTGCCAGCAGTTTAGAAATTGGACAGATTTTAGCGGGAGTCGACACCGGGGAGCTGTTTTTT CASSLEIGQILAGVDTGELFF
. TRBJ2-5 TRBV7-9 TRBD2 TGTGCCAGCAGCCCAGGGAGGGTTGAGACCCAGTACTTC CASSPGRVETQYF
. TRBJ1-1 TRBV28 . TGTGCCAGCAGTCCGCCGCGACTTGTCACTGAAGCTTTCTTT CASSPPRLVTEAFF
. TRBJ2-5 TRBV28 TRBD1 TGTGCCAGCACCATAGTCGGACAGGGCCAAGAGACCCAGTACTTC CASTIVGQGQETQYF
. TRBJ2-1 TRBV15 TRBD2 TGTGCCACCAGCAGAGTAGTAGCGGGAGAGGGTGAGCAGTTCTTC CATSRVVAGEGEQFF
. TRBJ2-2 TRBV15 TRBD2 TGTGCCACCAGCAGTGAGCCCGTGGGACTAGCGGGAGGCCAGAACACCGGGGAGCTGTTTTTT CATSSEPVGLAGGQNTGELFF
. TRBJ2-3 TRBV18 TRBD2 TGTGCCAGCTCACCCTTAGCGGGAGGGAACACAGATACGCAGTATTTT CASSPLAGGNTDTQYF
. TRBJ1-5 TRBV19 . TGTGCCAGTAGTATAGGGTGGGGGGGCCAGCCCCAGCATTTT CASSIGWGGQPQHF
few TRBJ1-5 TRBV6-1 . TGTGCCAGCAGTGAATATTCGGGAGGTTATAGCAATCAGCCCCAGCATTTT CASSEYSGGYSNQPQHF
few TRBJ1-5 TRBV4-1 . TGCGCCAGCAGCCAACCAGGGCTGAGCAATCAGCCCCAGCATTTT CASSQPGLSNQPQHF
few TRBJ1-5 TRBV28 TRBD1 TGTGCCAGCAGCCTAGGACAGGGGACCTATCAGCCCCAGCATTTT CASSLGQGTYQPQHF
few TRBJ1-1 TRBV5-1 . TGCGCCAGCAGCAATCAGGGAAACACTGAAGCTTTCTTT CASSNQGNTEAFF
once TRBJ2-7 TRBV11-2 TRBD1 TGTGCCAGCAGTTTAGGTGGCAGGGGGTGGGACGAGCAGTACTTC CASSLGGRGWDEQYF
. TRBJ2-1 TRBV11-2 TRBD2 TGTGCCAGCAGCCCCGGGGGGGCGCAATACAATGAGCAGTTCTTC CASSPGGAQYNEQFF
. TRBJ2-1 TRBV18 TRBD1 TGTGCCAGCTCACAGGGACAGCGAACCTACAATGAGCAGTTCTTC CASSQGQRTYNEQFF
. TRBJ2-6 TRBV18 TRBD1 TGTGCCAGCTCACTCGGGACAGGGGGCTCTGGGGCCAACGTCCTGACTTTC CASSLGTGGSGANVLTF
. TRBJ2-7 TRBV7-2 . TGTGCCAGCAGCTTCGGTAGCGCCTACGAGCAGTACTTC CASSFGSAYEQYF
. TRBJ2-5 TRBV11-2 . TGTGCCAGCAGCCCCAAACTAGCCCGTGGGGAGACCCAGTACTTC CASSPKLARGETQYF
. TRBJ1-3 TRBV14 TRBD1 TGTGCCAGCAGCCAAGATCTCAGGGGGTCTGGAAACACCATATATTTT CASSQDLRGSGNTIYF
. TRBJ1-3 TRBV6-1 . TGTGCCACCCTCCTGGGCCCGAGCTCTGGAAACACCATATATTTT CATLLGPSSGNTIYF
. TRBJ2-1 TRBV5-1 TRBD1 TGCGCCAGCAGCTTGCCTAGGGGGCTAGACAATGAGCAGTTCTTC CASSLPRGLDNEQFF
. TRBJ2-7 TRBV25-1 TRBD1 TGTGCCAGCAGTGCCAAGGGAGGCAGGGGGCTGGGCGAGCAGTACTTC CASSAKGGRGLGEQYF
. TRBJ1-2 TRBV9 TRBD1 TGTGCCAGCAGCCCCGACAGGGGGGACTATGGCTACACCTTC CASSPDRGDYGYTF
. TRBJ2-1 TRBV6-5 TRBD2 TGTGCCAGCACCCTTAGCGGGAGCCACAATGAGCAGTTCTTC CASTLSGSHNEQFF
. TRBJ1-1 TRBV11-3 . TGTGCCAGCAGCTTAGGACCAGGGAGGGATACTGAAGCTTTCTTT CASSLGPGRDTEAFF
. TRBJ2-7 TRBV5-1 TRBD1 TGCGCCAGCAGCTTGGGGACAGGGATCTTGAACGAGCAGTACTTC CASSLGTGILNEQYF
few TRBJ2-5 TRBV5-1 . TGCGCCAGCAGTTTGGTGGGAGAGGAGACCCAGTACTTC CASSLVGEETQYF
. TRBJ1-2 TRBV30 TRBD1 TGTGCCTGGGAGGGGACAGCCTATGGCTACACCTTC CAWEGTAYGYTF
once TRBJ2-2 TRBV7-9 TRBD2 TGTGCCAGCAGTCGGCCGGGACTAGCGAACACCGGGGAGCTGTTTTTT CASSRPGLANTGELFF
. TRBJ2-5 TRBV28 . TGTGCCAGCAGTTTAATCCCGGGGGATGTGGAGACCCAGTACTTC CASSLIPGDVETQYF
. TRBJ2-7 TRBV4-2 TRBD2 TGTGCCAGCAGCCAAACCGGGACTAGCGGGATTGGCTACGAGCAGTACTTC CASSQTGTSGIGYEQYF
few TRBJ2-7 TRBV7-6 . TGTGCCAGCAGCTTAGCAAGGGGCGAGCAGTACTTC CASSLARGEQYF
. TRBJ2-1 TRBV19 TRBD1 TGTGCCAGTAGCCCACTCGCCCCGGGACAGGGCTTCAATGAGCAGTTCTTC CASSPLAPGQGFNEQFF